The 7 T cell receptor beta chains below come from one sample, sequenced in a study of shared clonotypes between healthy human individuals. Clones were sequenced by immunoSEQ multiplex PCR, and TCRdb holds only the in-frame ones, with some missing. Among 2 million to 2.5 million clones listed, around 95% were seen once. Sequencing was carried out using naive CD4+ T cells sorted from blood. The subset is: CD45RA+ positively selected. Every receptor here comes from a man in his late teens or twenties in good health.

This clone came up once. The rearrangement uses TRBV10-3 and TRBJ2-1; D gene uncertain. The germline V gene encodes CDR1 ENHRY and CDR2 SYGVKD. This CDR3 comprises 15 residues. Trimming stripped 0 bases from V and 4 bases from J, with 10 bases between. The CDR3 loop is CAISESGLGYNEQFF. The CDR3 nucleotides are TGTGCCATCAGTGAGTCAGGGCTAGGATACAATGAGCAGTTCTTC.

The chain carries TRBV29-1 and TRBJ2-2; D gene unclear. Germline values: CDR1 SQVTM, CDR2 ANQGSEA. Deletions cut 4 bases from V and 6 bases from J, with 6 bases between. The CDR3 has 11 residues. The CDR3 region has the DNA TGCAGCGTTGGATCCGCCGGGGAGCTGTTTTTT. This encodes CSVGSAGELFF.

As concerns this clone: Other DNA sequences from this sample encode an identical CDR3 as well. The chain couples TRBV19 to TRBJ2-7; D is ambiguous. V was shortened by 5 bases and J by 0 bases, with 8 bases between the two germline ends. Per germline, CDR1 LNHDA and CDR2 SQIVND (reference sequence). The CDR3 is made up of 13 amino acids. Here the CDR3 reads CASSRTFSYEQYF. The CDR3 region has the DNA TGTGCCAGTAGTCGGACCTTCTCCTACGAGCAGTACTTC.

The chain couples TRBV7-9 to TRBJ2-7; 10 bases map to TRBD2. J was trimmed by 4 bases and V by 5 bases; bases with no gene match: 20. Germline loops: CDR1 SEHNR, CDR2 FQNEAQ (reference sequence). The length of the CDR3 is 19 residues. In DNA, the CDR3 is TGTGCCAGCAGCCCCCGCGGTGGAATCCGGACTAGCGGAGTTTACGAGCAGTACTTC. It codes for CASSPRGGIRTSGVYEQYF.

V gene TRBV10-2 combines with J gene TRBJ2-7, with D uncertain. CDR1 and CDR2 (germline): WSHSY, SAAADI. There are 14 residues in the CDR3. Trimming shortened V by 8 bases and J by 1 base, and 15 bases separated the two germline ends. The CDR3 nucleotides read TGCGCCAGCTCCCACCTCGAAGCGTCCTACGAGCAGTACTTC. It specifies CASSHLEASYEQYF.

The chain links TRBV6-1 to TRBJ1-1; D gene ambiguous. Trimming took 2 bases from V and 0 from J, leaving 7 bases between them. CDR1 and CDR2 (germline): MNHNS, SASEGT. This CDR3 has 14 residues. In nucleotides, the CDR3 is TGTGCCAGCAGTGAATCCCGACTGAACACTGAAGCTTTCTTT. It translates to CASSESRLNTEAFF.

The chain combines TRBV28 with TRBJ2-7; TRBD1 agrees at 9 bases. The CDR3 is 14 residues long. Germline V lookup: CDR1 MDHEN, CDR2 SYDVKM. V dropped 5 bases and J dropped 9; count of bases not matched to a gene: 11. The chain's CDR3 is CASSPRTGAKTQYF. In nucleotides, the CDR3 is TGTGCCAGCAGTCCCCGGACAGGGGCGAAGACGCAGTACTTC.